This T cell receptor delta chain was captured in a study of Vδ1+ human thymocytes. Study outcomes and limitations: Donors shared many TRG clonotypes but few TRD clonotypes. Despite high sort purity, about 20% of thymic T cell receptor delta sequences were Vdelta2. Thymic TRG and TRD repertoires appeared highly polyclonal. Bulk repertoire data may be misinterpreted because of unexpected Vdelta2 sequences.

This clone appeared a few times. Its antigen is not identified. In germline, CDR1 is TSWWSYY, CDR2 QGS. This CDR3 spans 19 amino acids. Trimming cost V 1 base and J 4 bases, with 25 bases left between them. Sequences come from RNA converted to cDNA by reverse transcription. Multiplex PCR used pooled V-gene forward primers and a constant-region reverse primer to amplify CDR3s. TCRdb reapplied CATT to the multiplex PCR reads. The data hold over 45,000 delta-chain clones, with roughly 16% observed a single time. The V and J genes are TRDV1 and TRDJ1, with a weak D call TRDD2 (6 bases). The sample comprised Vdelta1+ gamma-delta thymocytes from the thymus. Subset of the sample: FACS-sorted CD3+ TCRalphabeta- TCRVdelta1+ TCRVdelta2- thymocytes. The receptor was isolated from a girl under three years old who had congenital heart surgery. CDR3 bases: TGTGCTCTTGGGGAACCCCATTTCCTATCTTTCCGTGACGTCGATAAACTCATCTTT. Translation: CALGEPHFLSFRDVDKLIF.